This is a list of T cell receptor beta chains from one sample in a study of neurological immune-mediated disorders. One entry per CDR3 protein results from TCRdb running MiXCR on the 5' RACE reads. The data hold approximately 46,000 distinct CDR3 sequences, with approximately 3% observed a single time. Sequenced input: PBMCs. The origin of the receptors is a woman between 45 and 60 years old with multiple sclerosis. Each CDR3 is given with its conserved first and last residue. A D gene is named only where the DNA matches it firmly. Size is stated for part of the rows, as once, few or many counts, or as a class when the clone is expanded.

d_gene: -
abundance: many
v_gene: TRBV5-6
j_gene: TRBJ1-2
CDR3aa: CASSQYQTVNYGYTF
CDR3nt: TGTGCCAGCAGCCAGTACCAGACGGTAAACTATGGCTACACCTTC

d_gene: -
abundance: -
v_gene: TRBV7-2
j_gene: TRBJ1-5
CDR3aa: CASSFYICSAKAGWFENQPQHF
CDR3nt: -

d_gene: TRBD2
abundance: many
v_gene: TRBV5-1
j_gene: TRBJ2-2
CDR3aa: CASSYFVTRAGTRNTGELFF
CDR3nt: TGCGCCAGCAGCTATTTTGTCACCCGAGCCGGGACTAGGAACACCGGGGAGCTGTTTTTT

d_gene: -
abundance: -
v_gene: TRBV28
j_gene: TRBJ2-3
CDR3aa: CASNQPRGYSSTDTQYF
CDR3nt: TGTGCCAGCAATCAACCAAGGGGATACTCTAGCACAGATACGCAGTATTTT

d_gene: TRBD2
abundance: many
v_gene: TRBV4-1
j_gene: TRBJ2-1
CDR3aa: CASSQDRLAGAGSYNEQFF
CDR3nt: TGCGCCAGCAGCCAAGATAGACTAGCGGGGGCGGGCTCCTACAATGAGCAGTTCTTC

d_gene: -
abundance: medium-sized
v_gene: TRBV7-2
j_gene: TRBJ2-3
CDR3aa: CASSLTIGVGRDTQYF
CDR3nt: TGTGCCAGCAGCTTGACGATTGGGGTTGGTAGAGATACGCAGTATTTT

d_gene: -
abundance: many
v_gene: TRBV20-1
j_gene: TRBJ2-2
CDR3aa: CSARVSMMTANTGELFF
CDR3nt: TGCAGTGCTAGAGTTTCAATGATGACTGCGAACACCGGGGAGCTGTTTTTT

d_gene: -
abundance: many
v_gene: TRBV11-2
j_gene: TRBJ1-5
CDR3aa: CASSLFSPRGNQPQHF
CDR3nt: TGTGCCAGCAGCTTATTCTCACCGAGGGGCAATCAGCCCCAGCATTTT

d_gene: -
abundance: many
v_gene: TRBV7-8
j_gene: TRBJ1-4
CDR3aa: CASSLGWQHRRGNEKLFF
CDR3nt: TGTGCCAGCAGCTTAGGATGGCAGCACCGTCGGGGTAATGAAAAACTGTTTTTT

d_gene: -
abundance: many
v_gene: TRBV5-1
j_gene: TRBJ2-5
CDR3aa: CASSLEGEETQYF
CDR3nt: TGCGCCAGCAGCTTGGAAGGGGAAGAGACCCAGTACTTC

d_gene: TRBD2
abundance: many
v_gene: TRBV12-3/TRBV12-4
j_gene: TRBJ2-5
CDR3aa: CASSRPVSGGAEETQYF
CDR3nt: TGTGCCAGCAGCCGTCCCGTTAGCGGGGGGGCAGAGGAGACCCAGTACTTC

d_gene: -
abundance: many
v_gene: TRBV27
j_gene: TRBJ1-5
CDR3aa: CASRAGQISNQPQHF
CDR3nt: TGTGCCAGCAGAGCTGGACAGATAAGCAATCAGCCCCAGCATTTT

d_gene: TRBD2
abundance: many
v_gene: TRBV20-1
j_gene: TRBJ2-1
CDR3aa: CSARSGGINYNEQFF
CDR3nt: TGCAGTGCTCGGAGCGGGGGGATAAACTACAATGAGCAGTTCTTC

d_gene: -
abundance: many
v_gene: TRBV2
j_gene: TRBJ2-1
CDR3aa: CASRPGGSSYNEQFF
CDR3nt: TGTGCCAGCAGGCCCGGGGGAAGCTCCTACAATGAGCAGTTCTTC

d_gene: TRBD1
abundance: many
v_gene: TRBV5-1
j_gene: TRBJ1-1
CDR3aa: CASSIGQGSEAFF
CDR3nt: TGCGCCAGCAGCATTGGACAGGGCTCTGAAGCTTTCTTT

d_gene: TRBD1
abundance: many
v_gene: TRBV6-5
j_gene: TRBJ1-1
CDR3aa: CASSPITGVLNTEAFF
CDR3nt: TGTGCCAGCAGTCCCATAACAGGGGTGTTGAACACTGAAGCTTTCTTT

d_gene: -
abundance: many
v_gene: TRBV4-1
j_gene: TRBJ1-3
CDR3aa: CASSQHSLGGGNTIYF
CDR3nt: TGCGCCAGCAGCCAACATTCTTTAGGAGGGGGAAACACCATATATTTT

d_gene: -
abundance: many
v_gene: TRBV28
j_gene: TRBJ2-1
CDR3aa: CASLGLDRERNEQFF
CDR3nt: TGTGCCAGCCTGGGTCTAGACCGCGAACGGAATGAGCAGTTCTTC

d_gene: -
abundance: many
v_gene: TRBV7-2
j_gene: TRBJ2-5
CDR3aa: CASSRGRQETQYF
CDR3nt: TGTGCCAGCAGCCGGGGACGGCAAGAGACCCAGTACTTC

d_gene: -
abundance: many
v_gene: TRBV5-5
j_gene: TRBJ1-6
CDR3aa: CASGKGWGVRGIDSPLHF
CDR3nt: TGTGCCAGCGGAAAAGGTTGGGGGGTCAGGGGCATTGATTCACCCCTCCACTTT

d_gene: TRBD2
abundance: -
v_gene: TRBV10-1
j_gene: TRBJ2-7
CDR3aa: CASSDPEEEGLAGGPVGVYEQYF
CDR3nt: TGCGCCAGCAGTGACCCCGAAGAGGAAGGACTAGCGGGAGGGCCGGTTGGTGTTTACGAGCAGTACTTC

d_gene: -
abundance: many
v_gene: TRBV2
j_gene: TRBJ1-1
CDR3aa: CASTGGPLNTEAFF
CDR3nt: TGTGCCAGCACCGGCGGACCCTTGAACACTGAAGCTTTCTTT

d_gene: TRBD2
abundance: many
v_gene: TRBV7-8
j_gene: TRBJ2-5
CDR3aa: CASSLATSGQETQYF
CDR3nt: TGTGCCAGCAGCTTAGCGACTAGCGGACAAGAGACCCAGTACTTC

d_gene: -
abundance: many
v_gene: TRBV20-1
j_gene: TRBJ2-5
CDR3aa: CSADSARRQETQYF
CDR3nt: TGCAGTGCTGATTCGGCGAGGAGGCAAGAGACCCAGTACTTC

d_gene: -
abundance: many
v_gene: TRBV28
j_gene: TRBJ2-5
CDR3aa: CASSPTTYQETQYF
CDR3nt: TGTGCCAGCAGCCCGACTACGTACCAAGAGACCCAGTACTTC

d_gene: TRBD1
abundance: many
v_gene: TRBV20-1
j_gene: TRBJ1-4
CDR3aa: CSASPGTGDEKLFF
CDR3nt: TGCAGTGCTAGCCCGGGGACAGGGGACGAAAAACTGTTTTTT

d_gene: -
abundance: -
v_gene: TRBV28
j_gene: TRBJ1-5
CDR3aa: CASKLGRREVSNKTQNF
CDR3nt: TGTGCCAGCAAGCTAGGACGGAGGGAGGTCAGCAATAAGACCCAGAATTTT

d_gene: -
abundance: many
v_gene: TRBV2
j_gene: TRBJ2-3
CDR3aa: CASSEALLGGWIYPDTQYF
CDR3nt: TGTGCCAGCAGTGAAGCGCTTCTTGGGGGGTGGATATACCCAGATACGCAGTATTTT

d_gene: -
abundance: many
v_gene: TRBV12-3/TRBV12-4
j_gene: TRBJ1-1
CDR3aa: CASSPRSDTEAFF
CDR3nt: TGTGCCAGCAGTCCTCGATCGGACACTGAAGCTTTCTTT

d_gene: -
abundance: many
v_gene: TRBV20-1
j_gene: TRBJ2-3
CDR3aa: CSAKGLPGPTDTQYF
CDR3nt: TGCAGTGCTAAGGGACTCCCGGGACCCACAGATACGCAGTATTTT

d_gene: TRBD2
abundance: many
v_gene: TRBV28
j_gene: TRBJ2-1
CDR3aa: CASTLLAGVYNEQFF
CDR3nt: TGTGCCAGCACCCTTCTAGCGGGAGTCTACAATGAGCAGTTCTTC

d_gene: TRBD1
abundance: many
v_gene: TRBV11-2
j_gene: TRBJ1-6
CDR3aa: CASSLSGRGKSPLHF
CDR3nt: TGTGCCAGCAGCTTGTCGGGCAGGGGGAAATCACCCCTCCACTTT

d_gene: TRBD1
abundance: many
v_gene: TRBV10-3
j_gene: TRBJ1-2
CDR3aa: CAISGQGMGNYGYTF
CDR3nt: TGTGCCATCAGCGGACAGGGGATGGGTAACTATGGCTACACCTTC